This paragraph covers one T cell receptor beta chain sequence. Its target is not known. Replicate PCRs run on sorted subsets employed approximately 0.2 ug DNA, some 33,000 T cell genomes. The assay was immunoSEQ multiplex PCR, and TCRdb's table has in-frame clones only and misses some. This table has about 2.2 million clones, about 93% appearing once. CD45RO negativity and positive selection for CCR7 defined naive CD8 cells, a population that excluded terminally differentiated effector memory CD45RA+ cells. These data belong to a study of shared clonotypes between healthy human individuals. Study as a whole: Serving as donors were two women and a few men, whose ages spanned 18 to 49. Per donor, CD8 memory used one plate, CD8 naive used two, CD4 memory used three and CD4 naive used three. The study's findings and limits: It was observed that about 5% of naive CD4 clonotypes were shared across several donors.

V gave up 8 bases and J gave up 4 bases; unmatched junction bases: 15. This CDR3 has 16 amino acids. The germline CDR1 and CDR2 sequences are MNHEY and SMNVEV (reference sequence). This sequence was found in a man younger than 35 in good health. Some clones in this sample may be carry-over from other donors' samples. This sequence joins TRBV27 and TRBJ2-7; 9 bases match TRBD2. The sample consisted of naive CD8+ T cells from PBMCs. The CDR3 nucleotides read TGTGCCAGCCACCCGGGGCCGGGACTAGCAATGTACGAGCAGTACTTC. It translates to CASHPGPGLAMYEQYF.